Given below is one T cell receptor beta chain in context. CD8 cells regarded as naive lacked CD45RO, were positively chosen for CCR7, and omitted terminally differentiated effector memory CD45RA+ cells. The data derive from a study of shared clonotypes between healthy human individuals. Original processing methods: Filtering differed because ImmunoSEQ produced junction-only sequences that carried no quality scores. Method: immunoSEQ multiplex PCR; TCRdb's copy keeps in-frame clones and lacks some. D and trimming come from the DNA, and the V and J calls and clone size come from that table. Here the sample spans more than 2 million clones, roughly 95% being singletons. Sequences were obtained from naive CD8+ T cells from PBMCs. The receptor was derived from a man younger than 30 in good health. Some clones in this sample may be carry-over from other donors' samples.

This CDR3 is CASNIRDRGPISYEQYF. CDR3 DNA sequence: TGCGCCAGCAACATCCGGGACAGGGGTCCCATATCCTACGAGCAGTACTTC. This chain links TRBV10-1 with TRBJ2-7, with 10 bases matching TRBD1. Germline V CDR1 and CDR2: WNHNN, SYGVQD (reference sequence). This CDR3 spans 17 amino acids. The V gene end was trimmed by 7 bases and the J gene end by 1 base; junction bases not matched to a gene: 13.